This T cell receptor beta chain is drawn from a study of T cells in Graves' hyperthyroidism and ophthalmopathy. Study-level background: Peripheral blood was collected at initial diagnosis, before any treatment.

This clonotype occurred many times. The CDR3 regions of TCR beta were amplified from RNA transcripts. The HTBI primer set served for first-round RT-PCR of the TCR CDR3. TCRdb called the multiplex PCR reads again in MiXCR, with one record for every CDR3 protein. The sample records 250,000 to 300,000 distinct CDR3 sequences, roughly an eighth being singletons. Graves' hyperthyroidism is called stable when ophthalmopathy does not progress within 18 months. PBMCs were obtained from under 13 ml fresh peripheral blood. This CDR3 contains 13 residues. With 8 bases clipped from V and 3 bases from J, the junction kept 6 bases outside the gene matches. The germline V gene encodes CDR1 MNHEY and CDR2 SMNVEV (reference sequence).

The TCR comes from a woman aged 35 to 49 with Graves' hyperthyroidism. Sequences were obtained from blood. The chain employs TRBV27 and TRBJ1-2; 7 bases are a match to TRBD1. The CDR3 reads CASGDRVHYGYTF. As DNA, the CDR3 is TGTGCCAGCGGTGACAGGGTCCACTATGGCTACACCTTC.